The 2 T cell receptor beta chains in this list originate from one sample, sequenced in a study of cytomegalovirus exposure and HLA in healthy donors (dated by TCRdb to about 2017). The library was generated by the immunoSEQ multiplex PCR assay. For the multiplex PCR, a mixture combining 60 forward primers for TCR Vbeta segments and 13 reverse primers for TCR Jbeta segments was used. This immuneACCESS table, as held by TCRdb, lists in-frame sequences with V and J called but not all clones. Of the missing ones, under half trace to an unresolved V gene in checked studies; the others have no known cause. The sample's table covers 30,000 to 40,000 clones. The ten largest make up around 3.3% of the sample. The sample consisted of PBMCs. All receptors come from a woman aged 40 to 50 in good health and CMV-seropositive.

The chain links TRBV6-5 to TRBJ2-7; the match to TRBD2 covers 8 bases. With V trimmed by 2 bases and J by 3 bases, 9 bases remained unmatched. Germline V gene data show CDR1 as MNHEY and CDR2 as SVGAGI. This CDR3 contains 16 residues. CDR3 bases: TGTGCCAGCAGTTACCGGGGGGCGCGGGGGGACTACGAGCAGTACTTC. Its translation: CASSYRGARGDYEQYF.

The rearrangement joins TRBV4-1 to TRBJ2-1; 8 bases align to TRBD2. After removal of 1 base from V and 11 bases from J, the junction contained 13 bases not matched to a gene. The CDR3 covers 16 residues. Germline-derived CDR1 and CDR2 are MGHRA and YSYEKL. The CDR3 sequence: CASSQAVASGPPKQFF. The DNA of the CDR3 is TGCGCCAGCAGCCAAGCGGTGGCTAGCGGGCCCCCTAAGCAGTTCTTC.